Below, one T cell receptor (beta chain) is given with its context. The antigen is unknown. This record comes from a study of cytomegalovirus exposure and HLA in healthy donors. The PCR ran on 60 Vbeta and 13 Jbeta primers. Using immunoSEQ multiplex PCR, the repertoire was profiled, and TCRdb retains in-frame clones only, with some absent. The repertoire consists of 150,000 to 200,000 clones, with more than 75% occurring once and the leading ten covering 1.5% to 2%. Notes on the study in general: By HLA locus, TCR association rates varied in a later analysis, with DRB1 showing the most and HLA-C the fewest. Sequencing likely generated an artifact that appeared as a cluster of highly shared sequence variants. A later analysis associated about 18,000 TCR beta sequences with HLA alleles at a 0.05 false discovery rate. What TCR beta sequences reportedly achieved was accurate prediction of HLA-A and HLA-B alleles in most subjects.

The CDR3 length is 14 residues. CDR1 is SGHRS and CDR2 is YFSETQ in the germline V gene. J was trimmed by 6 bases and V by 4 bases; bases with no gene match: 6. The chain uses TRBV5-1 and TRBJ1-1; TRBD1 matches at 10 bases. The sequence derives from a woman between 18 and 30 years old in good health and CMV-seronegative. Sequencing used PBMCs. The CDR3 nucleotides read TGCGCCAGCAGCGCTGGGGACAGGGGCTCTGAAGCTTTCTTT. It codes for CASSAGDRGSEAFF.